This T cell receptor beta chain derives from a study of PD-L1 blockade in urothelial cancer. The table came from immunoSEQ multiplex PCR; TCRdb's copy has only in-frame clones and leaves some out. In the table there are approximately 110,000 clones, approximately 85% of which are singletons. The CDR3 is made up of 14 amino acids. Germline assignment: CDR1 LNHDA and CDR2 SQIVND (reference sequence). V was trimmed by 7 bases and J by 4 bases, leaving 11 bases between them. This clone showed up just once. The receptor was isolated from a man aged 50 to 60 with urothelial cancer. This chain connects TRBV19 to TRBJ1-6; weak D call: TRBD1 (6 bases). This specimen was PBMCs, taken around atezolizumab (anti-PD-L1) treatment. CDR3 residues: CASTTQGYNSPLHF. For the CDR3, the DNA is TGTGCCAGTACGACCCAGGGGTATAATTCACCCCTCCACTTT.